This T cell receptor (beta chain) was sequenced during a study of T cell repertoires in cytomegalovirus infection. A word on this clonotype: Its antigen is undetermined.

Using its own MiXCR run on the reads, TCRdb lists one record per CDR3 protein. The top ten hold around two fifths of the sample, which has roughly 500,000 distinct CDR3 sequences, about 42% seen once. The CDR3 sequence is 15 residues long. Germline-derived CDR1 and CDR2 are SGHTA and FQGNSA. V dropped 5 bases and J dropped 4 bases, with 15 bases sitting between them. This TCR derives from a human donor in good health (CMV status not recorded). Some clones in this sample may be carry-over from other donors' samples. The chain joins TRBV7-2 to TRBJ2-1; D possibly uses TRBD1 or TRBD2 (5 bases each). Here the sequenced sample was cultured PBMCs, taken from culture after CMV antigen stimulation. The CDR3 loop reads CASSRQGEGYNEQFF. Here the CDR3 DNA reads TGTGCCAGCAGCCGCCAGGGAGAGGGATACAATGAGCAGTTCTTC.